The rows below give T cell receptor beta chains drawn from one sample of a study of T cells in Graves' hyperthyroidism and ophthalmopathy. TCRdb analysed the multiplex PCR reads with MiXCR anew, one entry per CDR3 protein. The sample has about 350,000 distinct CDR3 sequences, about 15% seen once. Sequenced: blood. These receptors all stem from a woman in her twenties or thirties with Graves' hyperthyroidism. The CDR3 runs from the conserved cysteine through the conserved F or W. D genes are given only for firm matches. Rows may omit the clone size; those that give it use once, few, many or a size class.

V gene	J gene	D gene	clone size	CDR3 protein	CDR3 DNA
TRBV12-3/TRBV12-4	TRBJ1-2	-	-	CASSSNQGYGYTF	TGTGCCAGCAGTTCGAACCAGGGCTATGGCTACACCTTC
TRBV3-1	TRBJ1-6	-	few	CASSQDPLGNSPLHF	TGTGCCAGCAGCCAAGACCCCCTCGGGAATTCACCCCTCCACTTT
TRBV5-1	TRBJ2-7	-	many	CASSPQPGTRWTSYEQYF	TGCGCCAGCAGCCCCCAACCAGGAACTCGGTGGACGTCCTACGAGCAGTACTTC
TRBV20-1	TRBJ2-5	-	many	CSARDYDRKGGAQYF	TGCAGTGCTAGAGATTACGACAGGAAAGGGGGGGCCCAGTACTTC
TRBV7-2	TRBJ2-7	TRBD2	many	CASSWRAGGSSYEQYF	TGTGCCAGCAGCTGGAGGGCGGGGGGAAGCTCCTACGAGCAGTACTTC
TRBV20-1	TRBJ2-7	-	many	CSARAGLSGGEQYF	TGCAGTGCTAGAGCCGGGCTTAGCGGAGGCGAGCAGTACTTC
TRBV7-3	TRBJ2-1	-	-	CASSLNRRGNNEQFF	TGTGCCAGCAGCTTAAATCGTCGAGGAAACAATGAGCAGTTCTTC
TRBV7-9	TRBJ1-2	TRBD1	many	CASSPLSDREVGYTF	TGTGCCAGCAGCCCCCTCTCTGACAGGGAGGTTGGCTACACCTTC
TRBV20-1	TRBJ2-7	TRBD2	many	CSAVGFSGSYEQYF	TGCAGTGCTGTGGGGTTTAGCGGGAGCTACGAGCAGTACTTC
TRBV7-2	TRBJ2-7	-	many	CASSSYIGGYEQYF	TGTGCCAGCAGCTCTTACATAGGGGGCTACGAGCAGTACTTC
TRBV7-9	TRBJ2-7	TRBD1	few	CASSHPGQLYEQYF	TGTGCCAGCAGCCATCCGGGACAGCTCTACGAGCAGTACTTC
TRBV27	TRBJ2-3	TRBD2	many	CASRPRAGGYTDTQYF	TGTGCCAGCCGCCCCAGAGCGGGAGGATACACAGATACGCAGTATTTT
TRBV12-3/TRBV12-4	TRBJ2-6	-	many	CASSPGGRGANVLTF	TGTGCCAGCAGCCCCGGGGGCCGGGGGGCCAACGTCCTGACTTTC
TRBV11-2	TRBJ2-5	TRBD2	few	CASSELREGRSRTQYF	TGTGCCAGCAGCGAGTTGCGGGAGGGCCGAAGCCGGACCCAGTACTTC
TRBV4-1	TRBJ2-6	-	few	CASSQDPGANVLTF	TGCGCCAGCAGCCAAGATCCGGGGGCCAACGTCCTGACTTTC
TRBV15	TRBJ1-5	-	-	CATSSRSTGLGQPQHF	TGTGCCACCAGCAGCCGATCAACAGGGTTAGGCCAGCCCCAGCATTTT
TRBV28	TRBJ2-7	-	many	CASSQRPPPTYEQYF	TGTGCCAGCAGCCAACGACCGCCTCCTACCTACGAGCAGTACTTC
TRBV20-1	TRBJ2-7	TRBD1	many	CSARQGAAGHNEQYF	TGCAGTGCTAGACAGGGGGCGGCGGGTCATAACGAGCAGTACTTC
TRBV7-2	TRBJ2-3	TRBD2	many	CASSLGLAGGTDTQYF	TGTGCCAGCAGCTTAGGGCTAGCGGGAGGAACAGATACGCAGTATTTT
TRBV15	TRBJ2-3	TRBD2	many	CATSSLAGADTDTQYF	TGTGCCACCAGCAGCCTAGCGGGAGCAGACACAGATACGCAGTATTTT
TRBV12-3/TRBV12-4	TRBJ2-3	-	many	CATTTWGDTQYF	TGTGCCACAACGACGTGGGGAGATACGCAGTATTTT
TRBV28	TRBJ2-6	-	-	CASRPFGASSGANVLTF	TGTGCCAGCAGACCCTTTGGCGCCTCCTCTGGGGCCAACGTCCTGACTTTC
TRBV2	TRBJ2-1	-	many	CASSGTSYNEQFF	TGTGCCAGCAGTGGGACTTCCTACAATGAGCAGTTCTTC
TRBV4-3	TRBJ2-1	TRBD2	once	CASSQDLSGSSYNEQFF	TGCGCCAGCAGCCAAGATCTAAGCGGGAGCTCCTACAATGAGCAGTTCTTC
TRBV28	TRBJ2-7	TRBD1	many	CASRGGTGTYEQYF	TGTGCCAGCAGGGGGGGGACAGGGACCTACGAGCAGTACTTC
TRBV27	TRBJ2-1	TRBD2	many	CASSLGLANFHEQFF	TGTGCCAGCAGTTTAGGACTAGCGAATTTCCATGAGCAGTTCTTC
TRBV28	TRBJ1-5	-	many	CASSFVGGRNQPQHF	TGTGCCAGCAGTTTTGTGGGGGGACGCAATCAGCCCCAGCATTTT